These 12 T cell receptor beta chains share one sample of origin, sequenced in a study of T cell responses to AZD1222 COVID-19 vaccine. Sequenced by immunoSEQ multiplex PCR; TCRdb stores in-frame clones only, minus some. The table shows some 130,000 clones, with around 90% occurring only once. The sequences come from peripheral blood, collected on day 0 of MenACWY control vaccination. All receptors derive from an adult in good health.

The rearrangement links TRBV5-4 to TRBJ2-2, with D maybe TRBD2 (5 bases). The CDR3 is 15 residues long. V lost 2 bases and J 5 bases, leaving 13 bases between the germline ends. From germline, CDR1 is SGHNT and CDR2 YYREEE (reference sequence). CDR3 DNA: TGTGCCAGCAGCTTTAACTTCCCGGGGACCGGGGAGCTGTTTTTT. Encoded protein: CASSFNFPGTGELFF.

This chain connects TRBV30 to TRBJ2-7, with a possible D match to TRBD1 (6 bases). The ends were cut back, 0 bases at V and 6 bases at J, with 18 bases in the middle. The CDR3 extends over 15 amino acids. CDR1 and CDR2 from the germline V gene are GTSNPN and SVGIG (reference sequence). The CDR3 nucleotides are TGTGCCTGGAGTGTACTTGGGGGCCCTTCCGCCGAGCAGTACTTC. Its protein is CAWSVLGGPSAEQYF.

V and J are TRBV7-3 and TRBJ1-2, with 8 nucleotides matching TRBD1. The CDR3 totals 13 residues. J was trimmed by 5 bases and V by 5 bases; bases with no gene match: 4. Germline CDR1 SGHTA, CDR2 FQGTGA. This CDR3 is CASSGRTGYGYTF. DNA of the CDR3: TGTGCCAGCAGCGGCCGGACAGGGTATGGCTACACCTTC.

The V call is TRBV2, the J call TRBJ2-2, with 11 bases matching TRBD1. Germline values: CDR1 SNHLY, CDR2 FYNNEI. V lost 2 bases and J lost 2; bases outside the gene matches: 4. This CDR3 spans 17 amino acids. CDR3 coding DNA: TGTGCCAGCAGTGAATCGGGGACAGGGGGTAACACCGGGGAGCTGTTTTTT. Protein product: CASSESGTGGNTGELFF.

The chain employs TRBV28 and TRBJ2-1, with a weak D call TRBD2 (6 bases). Per germline, CDR1 MDHEN and CDR2 SYDVKM. V lost 6 bases to trimming and J lost 14 bases, with 14 bases between them. The CDR3 is 11 residues long. CDR3 DNA: TGTGCCAGCAGCGCGGGGTCTGAAAAGTTCTTC. This translates into CASSAGSEKFF.

The V gene is TRBV6-6, the J gene TRBJ2-7, with TRBD2 matching 11 bases. The trim removed 6 bases at V and 6 bases at J, leaving 7 bases unmatched. The CDR3 is made up of 14 amino acids. Germline lookup yields CDR1 MNHNY and CDR2 SVGAGI (reference sequence). The CDR3 DNA sequence: TGTGCCAGCAGGAGACTAGCGGGAACAGGCGAGCAGTACTTC. As protein: CASRRLAGTGEQYF.

In this sample, this clone turned up a few times. This chain uses TRBV3-1 (or the pseudogene TRBV3-2) with TRBJ2-7, with 8 bases identical to TRBD2. The CDR3 spans 15 residues. Germline V gene sequence: CDR1 LGHDT, CDR2 YNNKEL (reference sequence). With 4 bases clipped from V and 8 bases from J, the junction kept 13 bases outside the gene matches. DNA of the CDR3: TGTGCCAGCAGCCCAGACGGGGGACTAGTAGTTCAGCAGTACTTC. This gives the protein CASSPDGGLVVQQYF.

This sequence joins TRBV7-9 and TRBJ1-1; unclear D gene. The germline V gene has CDR1 SEHNR and CDR2 FQNEAQ (reference sequence). This CDR3 region has 13 residues. V was shortened by 5 bases and J by 0 bases, with 7 bases between the two germline ends. Here the CDR3 reads CASSPIMNTEAFF. The CDR3 region has the DNA TGTGCCAGCAGCCCGATTATGAACACTGAAGCTTTCTTT.

This chain uses TRBV5-4 with TRBJ2-3, with D perhaps matching TRBD2 (6 bases). Germline CDR1 and CDR2: SGHNT and YYREEE (reference sequence). The CDR3 contains 13 residues. Trimming cost V 2 bases and J 5 bases, with 9 bases left between them. CDR3 DNA: TGTGCCAGCAGCTTTCGGGAGCAAGATACGCAGTATTTT. Residues: CASSFREQDTQYF.

The gene calls are TRBV2 and TRBJ2-7; tentatively, D is TRBD2 (6 bases). CDR3 length: 13 amino acids. Trimming removed 6 bases at V and 3 bases at J, with 12 bases between. CDR1 and CDR2 from the germline V gene are SNHLY and FYNNEI. CDR3 sequence: CASSRPSDYEQYF. CDR3 DNA: TGTGCCAGCAGCCGGCCTAGCGACTACGAGCAGTACTTC.

The chain is built from TRBV11-2 and TRBJ1-2; unclear D gene. Germline CDR1 SGHAT, CDR2 FQNNGV. CDR3 size: 13 residues. Trimming left V 0 bases short and J 8 bases short, with 10 bases between. CDR3 sequence: CASSLDQPGGYTF. The DNA for the CDR3 is TGTGCCAGCAGCTTAGATCAACCGGGGGGCTACACCTTC. Filled out from reference TRBV11-2 and TRBJ1-2, the complete variable domain reads EAGVAQSPRYKIIEKRQSVAFWCNPISGHATLYWYQQILGQGPKLLIQFQNNGVVDDSQLPKDRFSAERLKGVDSTLKIQPAKLEDSAVYLCASSLDQPGGYTFGSGTRLTVV.

The rearrangement uses TRBV28 and TRBJ2-7, with TRBD1 as a possible D gene (6 bases). The V end was cut by 4 bases, the J end by 5 bases, with 15 bases between. CDR1 is MDHEN, CDR2 SYDVKM, per germline. The CDR3 length is 14 residues. The CDR3 DNA sequence: TGTGCCAGCAGTTCTCCGGGACATACGAACGAGCAGTACTTC. This gives the protein CASSSPGHTNEQYF.